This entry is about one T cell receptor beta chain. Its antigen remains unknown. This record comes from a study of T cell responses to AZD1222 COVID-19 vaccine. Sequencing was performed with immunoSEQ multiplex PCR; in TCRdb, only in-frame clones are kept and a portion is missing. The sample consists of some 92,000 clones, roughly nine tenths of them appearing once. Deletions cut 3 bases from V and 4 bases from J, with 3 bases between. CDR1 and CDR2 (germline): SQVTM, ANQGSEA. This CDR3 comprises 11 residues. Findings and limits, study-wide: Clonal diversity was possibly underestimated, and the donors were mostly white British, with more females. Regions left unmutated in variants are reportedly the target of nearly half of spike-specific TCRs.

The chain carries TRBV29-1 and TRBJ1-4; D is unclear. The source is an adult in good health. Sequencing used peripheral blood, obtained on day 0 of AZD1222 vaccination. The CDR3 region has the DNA TGCAGCGTTGACGATAATGAAAAACTGTTTTTT. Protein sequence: CSVDDNEKLFF.